Listed here are 18 T cell receptor beta chains from one sample, sequenced in a study of blood T cell repertoires in COVID-19 (dated by TCRdb to the early 2020s). The method was the immunoSEQ multiplex PCR assay. This is the immuneACCESS table as TCRdb keeps it, with only in-frame sequences that have V and J called. A part of the clones is gone; compared with another copy, unresolved V genes explain less than half, and the rest is unexplained. Here the sample has some 250,000 clones; about 89% occur a single time. The leading ten clones occupy 1.2% of the sample. The sequencing sample was made of PBMCs or T cells enriched from blood (not recorded which). These receptors all stem from a human donor in a cohort exposed to, infected with or recovered from COVID-19 (not recorded which). The donor label of this sample is uncertain.

The CDR3 DNA follows: TGTGCCAGCAGCGCTACAGGGGGGGGCTACACCTTC. It translates to CASSATGGGYTF. The V gene is TRBV12-3 or TRBV12-4, the J gene TRBJ1-2; 8 nucleotides line up with TRBD1. CDR3 length equals 12 residues. The trim removed 6 bases at V and 8 bases at J, leaving 5 bases unmatched.

The genes are TRBV6-5 and TRBJ1-5; no definite D call. The germline CDR1 and CDR2 sequences are MNHEY and SVGAGI. V lost 5 bases and J lost 4, with 9 bases in between. The CDR3 is made up of 13 amino acids. CDR3 in amino acids: CASSPSGNQPQHF. The CDR3 DNA follows: TGTGCCAGCAGTCCATCGGGGAATCAGCCCCAGCATTTT.

This chain joins TRBV28 and TRBJ1-2; no reliable D call. The germline V gene encodes CDR1 MDHEN and CDR2 SYDVKM. V was clipped by 2 bases and J by 7 bases, with 14 bases between them. This CDR3 is built from 14 residues. The CDR3 spells CASSLLRWGGGYTF. CDR3 DNA: TGTGCCAGCAGTTTACTCCGCTGGGGAGGTGGCTACACCTTC.

The rearrangement links TRBV11-3 to TRBJ2-1; D is unresolved. The germline V gene encodes CDR1 SGHNT and CDR2 YENEEA. Trimming removed 6 bases from V and 11 bases from J, with 11 bases in between. This CDR3 has 11 amino acids. The CDR3 is CASRKSTKQFF. CDR3 nucleotides: TGTGCCAGCAGGAAGAGCACGAAGCAGTTCTTC. Filled out from reference TRBV11-3 and TRBJ2-1, the complete variable domain reads EAGVVQSPRYKIIEKKQPVAFWCNPISGHNTLYWYLQNLGQGPELLIRYENEEAVDDSQLPKDRFSAERLKGVDSTLKIQPAELGDSAVYLCASRKSTKQFFGPGTRLTVL.

This chain uses TRBV4-1 with TRBJ1-3; D gene ambiguous. CDR1 and CDR2 from the germline V gene are MGHRA and YSYEKL. This CDR3 has 14 residues. V lost 0 bases and J 5 bases, leaving 8 bases between the germline ends. For the CDR3, the DNA is TGCGCCAGCAGCCAAGAGTGGGAGCGAAACACCATATATTTT. Amino acid sequence: CASSQEWERNTIYF.

V is TRBV18 and J is TRBJ2-2; D unclear. This CDR3 region has 17 residues. Trimming pared 6 bases from V and 0 bases from J, leaving 17 bases between. The V gene's germline CDR1 is KGHSH and CDR2 LQKENI. The CDR3 region is CASSPLTDGSNTGELFF. CDR3 DNA: TGTGCCAGCTCCCCCCTGACTGACGGATCGAACACCGGGGAGCTGTTTTTT. Full variable domain (remainder filled in from reference TRBV18 and TRBJ2-2): NAGVMQNPRHLVRRRGQEARLRCSPMKGHSHVYWYRQLPEEGLKFMVYLQKENIIDESGMPKERFSAEFPKEGPSILRIQQVVRGDSAAYFCASSPLTDGSNTGELFFGEGSRLTVL.

Regarding this clone: The junction does not match germline at one end; this may be a read error. This sequence joins TRBV18 and TRBJ1-6, with D hard to call. The CDR3 consists of 16 residues. Germline V gene lookup returns CDR1 KGHSH and CDR2 LQKENI. CDR3 sequence: CASSPRDRVEDSPLHF. The CDR3 coding sequence is TGTGCCAGCTCGCCACGCGACCGGGTGGAGGATTCACCCCTCCACTTT. The whole variable domain, filled in from reference TRBV18 and TRBJ1-6, reads NAGVMQNPRHLVRRRGQEARLRCSPMKGHSHVYWYRQLPEEGLKFMVYLQKENIIDESGMPKERFSAEFPKEGPSILRIQQVVRGDSAAYFCASSPRDRVEDSPLHFGNGTRLTVT.

The V gene is TRBV11-3, the J gene TRBJ1-6; unclear D gene. Germline CDR1 SGHNT, CDR2 YENEEA. The V gene lost 4 bases and the J gene lost 13 bases, with 11 bases spanning the gap. The CDR3 runs to 12 residues. CDR3 residues: CASSSPPGPLHF. For the CDR3, the DNA is TGTGCCAGCAGCTCCCCTCCGGGGCCCCTCCACTTT.

The chain is built from TRBV6-1 and TRBJ2-3; 8 nucleotides align to TRBD1. V shed 4 bases and J 0 bases; nucleotides not matched to a gene: 6. Germline V lookup: CDR1 MNHNS, CDR2 SASEGT. The CDR3 contains 16 residues. CDR3 protein: CASSANRGVSTDTQYF. The CDR3 DNA reads TGTGCCAGCAGTGCAAACAGGGGGGTGAGCACAGATACGCAGTATTTT.

This chain uses TRBV15 with TRBJ2-5, with a tentative D call TRBD1 (5 bases). Germline V gene lookup returns CDR1 LNHNV and CDR2 YYDKDF (reference sequence). This CDR3 comprises 15 residues. V was shortened by 2 bases and J by 4 bases, with 14 bases between the two germline ends. The CDR3 sequence: CATSRLDTILETQYF. The CDR3 bases are TGTGCCACCAGCAGACTGGACACTATCCTAGAGACCCAGTACTTC.

The chain recombines TRBV30 with TRBJ2-7; tentative D call: TRBD2 (5 bases). CDR3 length: 14 residues. Per the germline V gene, CDR1 is GTSNPN and CDR2 is SVGIG (reference sequence). The V gene lost 7 bases and the J gene lost 4 bases, with 20 bases spanning the gap. In nucleotides, the CDR3 is TGTGCCTCCCCCAGGCGGGTGTACTATTACGAGCAGTACTTC. It is translated as CASPRRVYYYEQYF.

The chain is built from TRBV9 and TRBJ2-6, with 8 positions matching TRBD1. The CDR3 covers 17 residues. From germline, CDR1 is SGDLS and CDR2 YYNGEE. Unmatched junction bases numbered 10, after V lost 4 bases and J lost 4 bases. The CDR3 loop is CASSSRQGRAGANVLTF. DNA of the CDR3: TGTGCCAGCAGCTCGCGACAGGGGCGGGCAGGGGCCAACGTCCTGACTTTC.

This rearrangement joins TRBV11-2 to TRBJ1-3; D perhaps matches TRBD1 (5 bases). Trimming cost V 5 bases and J 7 bases, with 15 bases left between them. The CDR3 loop spans 14 amino acids. Germline V gene lookup returns CDR1 SGHAT and CDR2 FQNNGV. CDR3: CASSARAVGNTIYF. For the CDR3, the DNA is TGTGCCAGCAGCGCCAGGGCCGTAGGGAACACCATATATTTT.

The CDR3 coding sequence is TGCAGCGTTGGTCAGGGAAGCTCTGGAAACACCATATATTTT. Translated: CSVGQGSSGNTIYF. The chain recombines TRBV29-1 with TRBJ1-3; the D gene is possibly TRBD1 (5 bases). Germline CDR1 and CDR2: SQVTM and ANQGSEA. Trimming pared 4 bases from V and 0 bases from J, leaving 10 bases between. This CDR3 comprises 14 residues.

J is TRBJ2-2 and V is TRBV3-1 (or the pseudogene TRBV3-2), with TRBD2 identical over 7 bases. Looked up from germline, CDR1 is LGHDT and CDR2 is YNNKEL (reference sequence). This CDR3 is built from 19 residues. Trimming cost V 5 bases and J 0 bases; bases outside gene matches: 15. The CDR3 loop reads CASSSTRIAGPTNTGELFF. CDR3 nucleotides: TGTGCCAGCAGCTCAACTAGGATAGCGGGCCCTACGAACACCGGGGAGCTGTTTTTT.

J is TRBJ2-7 and V is TRBV19; 9 positions agree with TRBD1. This CDR3 has 18 amino acids. The V and J ends lost 0 bases and 5 bases, in that order; junction bases with no gene match: 14. Germline V gives CDR1 LNHDA, CDR2 SQIVND (reference sequence). The CDR3 DNA reads TGTGCCAGTAGTATAGAGCTCGACCGGACAGGGGTAAGGAACGAGCAGTACTTC. It translates to CASSIELDRTGVRNEQYF.

V and J are TRBV28 and TRBJ1-5; D not resolved. There are 13 residues in the CDR3. With 6 bases removed from V and 6 bases from J, the gap between germline ends came to 12 bases. Per germline, CDR1 MDHEN and CDR2 SYDVKM. In DNA, the CDR3 is TGTGCCAGCAGCCCTTTTAGAAGTCAGCCCCAGCATTTT. Translated: CASSPFRSQPQHF.

The chain is built from TRBV19 and TRBJ1-4; 8 nucleotides align to TRBD1. Per germline, CDR1 LNHDA and CDR2 SQIVND (reference sequence). The CDR3 is made up of 16 amino acids. V was pared by 3 bases and J by 6 bases, with 9 bases of the junction left unmatched. The DNA for the CDR3 is TGTGCCAGTAGTATGGGGGCAGGGGGCTACGATGAAAAACTGTTTTTT. Encoded protein: CASSMGAGGYDEKLFF.